Listed below are T cell receptor beta chains from one sample, sequenced in a study of T-cell memory formation after mild COVID-19. TCRdb reanalysed the 5' RACE reads using MiXCR and keeps one entry per CDR3 protein. This repertoire shows approximately 290,000 distinct CDR3 sequences, less than 20% found once; its top ten account for 22%. The sequencing input was PBMCs or a T cell subset sorted from them (not recorded which). These receptors were collected from a man aged 18 to 30 who had mild COVID-19 (a few samples of this study predate the infection). Cell type and time point are not known. Both conserved end residues are part of each CDR3. D genes are given only for firm matches. Clone sizes are given selectively: once, few, many, or a class where the clone is expanded.

size | J | V | D | CDR3 | DNA
few | TRBJ2-1 | TRBV12-3/TRBV12-4 | TRBD1 | CASSLLVGQGVYNEQFF | TGTGCCAGCAGTTTACTTGTAGGGCAGGGGGTGTACAATGAGCAGTTCTTC
. | TRBJ1-5 | TRBV15 | . | CATSGKNQPQHF | TGTGCCACCAGCGGAAAAAATCAGCCCCAGCATTTT
. | TRBJ2-3 | TRBV7-2 | . | CASRSGADTQYF | TGTGCCAGCAGATCGGGAGCCGATACGCAGTATTTT
. | TRBJ2-3 | TRBV10-3 | TRBD1 | CAIRGQGGTDTQYF | TGTGCCATCAGGGGACAGGGAGGCACAGATACGCAGTATTTT
. | TRBJ1-4 | TRBV7-6 | . | CASSLETRMTTNEKLFF | TGTGCCAGCAGCTTAGAAACCAGGATGACAACTAATGAAAAACTGTTTTTT
. | TRBJ2-3 | TRBV5-6 | . | CASSLDRRADTQYF | TGTGCCAGCAGCTTGGACAGAAGGGCGGATACGCAGTATTTT
few | TRBJ1-2 | TRBV19 | . | CASRDRLNYGYTF | TGTGCCAGCCGCGACCGACTTAACTATGGCTACACCTTC
. | TRBJ2-3 | TRBV9 | . | CASSVVAAGKDTQYF | TGTGCCAGCAGCGTAGTAGCGGCAGGGAAAGATACGCAGTATTTT
few | TRBJ2-2 | TRBV9 | . | CASSVEPGGTYTGELFF | TGTGCCAGCAGCGTAGAACCTGGTGGGACCTACACCGGGGAGCTGTTTTTT
. | TRBJ1-1 | TRBV20-1 | . | CSARRVGAGNTEAFF | TGCAGTGCTAGGAGGGTCGGGGCGGGGAACACTGAAGCTTTCTTT
many | TRBJ2-5 | TRBV7-3 | TRBD2 | CASSRREGSRETQYF | TGTGCCAGCAGCCGTAGGGAGGGTTCGAGAGAGACCCAGTACTTC
. | TRBJ2-3 | TRBV5-1 | TRBD2 | CASSTRLAGAIDTQYF | TGCGCCAGCAGCACCCGACTAGCGGGGGCGATAGATACGCAGTATTTT
few | TRBJ1-4 | TRBV20-1 | . | CSASGAVGEKLFF | TGCAGTGCCAGTGGGGCAGTCGGTGAAAAACTGTTTTTT
. | TRBJ2-5 | TRBV5-8 | . | CASSWDPAPETQYF | TGTGCCAGCAGCTGGGACCCAGCGCCGGAGACCCAGTACTTC
. | TRBJ2-3 | TRBV6-2/TRBV6-3 | TRBD2 | CASTPSGGTQYF | TGTGCCAGCACTCCCAGCGGGGGTACGCAGTATTTT